This T cell receptor (beta chain) was recorded in a study of T cell changes during pregnancy in multiple sclerosis. V lost 7 bases to trimming and J lost 0 bases; unmatched junction nucleotides: 2. The germline CDR1 and CDR2 sequences are SQVTM and ANQGSEA. This CDR3 is built from 13 residues. Repertoires were generated with immunoSEQ multiplex PCR, while TCRdb's copy carries only in-frame clones and drops some. The sample has about 100,000 clones, around 93% seen once; the top ten hold 1.9%. The chain couples TRBV29-1 to TRBJ1-2, with 10 bases fitting TRBD1. Sequenced here: peripheral blood, sampled after pregnancy. This clonotype was sampled from a female donor with multiple sclerosis, enrolled in a pregnancy study. Here the CDR3 DNA reads TGCAGCGCTGGACAGGGGGCTAACTATGGCTACACCTTC. It is translated as CSAGQGANYGYTF.